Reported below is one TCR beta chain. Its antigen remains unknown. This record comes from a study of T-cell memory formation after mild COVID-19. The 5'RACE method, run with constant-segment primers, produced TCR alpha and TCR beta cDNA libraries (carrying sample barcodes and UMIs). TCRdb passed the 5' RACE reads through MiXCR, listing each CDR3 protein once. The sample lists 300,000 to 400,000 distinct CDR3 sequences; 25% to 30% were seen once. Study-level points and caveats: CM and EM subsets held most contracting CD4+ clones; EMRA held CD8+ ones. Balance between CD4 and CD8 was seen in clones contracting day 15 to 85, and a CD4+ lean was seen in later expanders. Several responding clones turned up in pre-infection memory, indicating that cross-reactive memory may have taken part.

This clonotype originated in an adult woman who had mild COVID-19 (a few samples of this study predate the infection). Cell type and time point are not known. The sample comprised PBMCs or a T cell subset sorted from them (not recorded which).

The CDR3 here is CASSLTRLADTDTQYF. In DNA form, the CDR3 reads TGTGCCAGCAGCCTGACACGACTAGCAGATACAGATACGCAGTATTTT. The rearrangement links TRBV7-8 to TRBJ2-3; TRBD2 matches 7 bases. The germline gives CDR1 SGHVS, CDR2 FQNEAQ. V lost 5 bases and J lost 3; bases outside the gene matches: 11. This CDR3 spans 16 amino acids.